This entry describes one T cell receptor beta chain. Its target is unknown. Authors' analysis steps: Without quality scores, immunoSEQ junctional reads could not be filtered like full-length reads. Sequencing was performed with immunoSEQ multiplex PCR; in TCRdb, only in-frame clones are kept and a portion is missing. For V, J and clone size, that table is used; D and trimming come from the DNA. Of more than 400,000 clones in the sample, approximately 95% were seen once. The data originate from a study of shared clonotypes between healthy human individuals. About the study: Three CD4 naive, three CD4 memory, two CD8 naive and one CD8 memory plate were used per donor.

CDR3 length: 15 residues. Per the germline V gene, CDR1 is SGHRS and CDR2 is YFSETQ. V was pared by 4 bases and J by 5 bases, with 18 bases between. Whole-study results and caveats: What naive subsets generally showed was a larger estimated richness than memory subsets showed. Clonotypes not shared had lower generation probabilities than those common to all four donors.

The receptor was derived from a woman aged 30 to 39 in good health. The sample taken for sequencing was naive CD4+ T cells sorted from blood. The subset is: CD45RA+ positively selected. The V call is TRBV5-1, the J call TRBJ1-2; no reliable D call. This chain's CDR3 is CASSPEVSGPYGYTF. As DNA, the CDR3 is TGCGCCAGCAGCCCGGAGGTCAGTGGGCCTTATGGCTACACCTTC.